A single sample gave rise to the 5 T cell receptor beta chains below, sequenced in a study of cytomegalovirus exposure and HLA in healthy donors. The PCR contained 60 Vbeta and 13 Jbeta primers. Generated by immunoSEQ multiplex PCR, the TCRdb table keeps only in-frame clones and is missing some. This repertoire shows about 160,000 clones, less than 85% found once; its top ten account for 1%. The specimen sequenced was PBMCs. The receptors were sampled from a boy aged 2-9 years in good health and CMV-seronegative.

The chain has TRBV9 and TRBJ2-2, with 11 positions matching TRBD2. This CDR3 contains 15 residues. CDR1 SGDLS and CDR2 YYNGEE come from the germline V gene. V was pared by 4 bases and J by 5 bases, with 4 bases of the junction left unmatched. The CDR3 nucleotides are TGTGCCAGCAGCACAGGACTAGCGGGTACCGGGGAGCTGTTTTTT. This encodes CASSTGLAGTGELFF.

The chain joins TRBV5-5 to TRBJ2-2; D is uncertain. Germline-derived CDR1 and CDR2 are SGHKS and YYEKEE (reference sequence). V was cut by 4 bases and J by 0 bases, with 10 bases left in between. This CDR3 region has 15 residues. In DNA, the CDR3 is TGTGCCAGCAGCCGGCGAGGAGCGAACACCGGGGAGCTGTTTTTT. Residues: CASSRRGANTGELFF.

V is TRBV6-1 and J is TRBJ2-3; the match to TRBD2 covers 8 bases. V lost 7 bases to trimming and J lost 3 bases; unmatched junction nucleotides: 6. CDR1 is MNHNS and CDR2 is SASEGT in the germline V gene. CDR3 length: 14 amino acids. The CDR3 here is CASNPSGSTDTQYF. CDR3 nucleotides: TGTGCCAGCAACCCTAGCGGGTCAACAGATACGCAGTATTTT.

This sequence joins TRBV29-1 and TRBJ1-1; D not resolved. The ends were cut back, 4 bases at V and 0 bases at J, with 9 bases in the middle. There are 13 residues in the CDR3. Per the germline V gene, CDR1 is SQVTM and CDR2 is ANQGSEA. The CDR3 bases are TGCAGCGTTGCGCGGGAAATGAACACTGAAGCTTTCTTT. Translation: CSVAREMNTEAFF.

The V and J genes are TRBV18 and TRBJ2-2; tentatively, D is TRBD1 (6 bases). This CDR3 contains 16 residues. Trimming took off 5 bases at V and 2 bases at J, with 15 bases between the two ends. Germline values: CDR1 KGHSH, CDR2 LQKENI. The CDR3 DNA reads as TGTGCCAGCTCATCTACAGGGCCGACTAACACCGGGGAGCTGTTTTTT. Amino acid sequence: CASSSTGPTNTGELFF. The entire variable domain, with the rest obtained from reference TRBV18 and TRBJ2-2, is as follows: NAGVMQNPRHLVRRRGQEARLRCSPMKGHSHVYWYRQLPEEGLKFMVYLQKENIIDESGMPKERFSAEFPKEGPSILRIQQVVRGDSAAYFCASSSTGPTNTGELFFGEGSRLTVL.